The 9 T cell receptor beta chains given below trace back to one sample, sequenced in a study of blood T cell repertoires in COVID-19 (TCRdb year 2020). Library preparation used the immunoSEQ multiplex PCR assay. The table comes from immuneACCESS by way of TCRdb, which keeps in-frame sequences with V and J called. Part of the clones is missing from these tables; in studies checked, under half for an unresolved V gene and the rest for unknown reasons. The sample records 330,000 or so clones, roughly 86% of which are singletons. The top ten constitute 9.5% to 10% of the sample. Sequencing input: peripheral blood. These receptors all come from a man aged 25 to 40 with COVID-19, enrolled during active disease.

The chain couples TRBV7-9 to TRBJ2-1; TRBD2 is a possible D gene (5 bases). This CDR3 has 17 residues. Germline loops: CDR1 SEHNR, CDR2 FQNEAQ (reference sequence). V lost 3 bases and J 0 bases, leaving 15 bases between the germline ends. This CDR3 is CASSFPPVGSSYNEQFF. DNA of the CDR3: TGTGCCAGCAGCTTCCCCCCGGTAGGGAGCTCCTACAATGAGCAGTTCTTC.

The CDR3: CATSVHLGNQPQHF. CDR3 in DNA: TGTGCCACCAGTGTTCATTTAGGCAATCAGCCCCAGCATTTT. The chain combines TRBV24-1 with TRBJ1-5; D gene uncertain. Trimming pared 5 bases from V and 2 bases from J, leaving 9 bases between. The CDR3 loop spans 14 amino acids. CDR1 is KGHDR and CDR2 is SFDVKD in the germline V gene.

This sequence joins TRBV12-3 or TRBV12-4 and TRBJ1-2; 8 bases are shared with TRBD1. V shed 6 bases and J 8 bases; nucleotides not matched to a gene: 5. The CDR3 spans 12 residues. CDR3 residues: CASSSRGLGYTF. The CDR3, as DNA: TGTGCCAGCAGCTCCAGGGGGCTGGGCTACACCTTC.

V usage is TRBV10-2 and J usage is TRBJ1-5, with D hard to call. V lost 0 bases and J 5 bases, leaving 17 bases between the germline ends. Per germline, CDR1 WSHSY and CDR2 SAAADI. The CDR3 has 17 amino acids. CDR3 region: CASSESRLLAHHQPQHF. The CDR3 bases are TGCGCCAGCAGTGAGTCCCGCTTACTAGCGCATCATCAGCCCCAGCATTTT.

The CDR3 sequence is CASSLFPSGSDNEQFF. The DNA for the CDR3 is TGTGCCAGCAGTTTATTCCCTAGCGGGAGTGACAATGAGCAGTTCTTC. V is TRBV27 and J is TRBJ2-1; TRBD2 matches 10 bases. The CDR3 extends over 16 amino acids. Germline CDR1 and CDR2: MNHEY and SMNVEV (reference sequence). V trimming: 1 base; J trimming: 5 bases; junction bases outside the gene matches: 5.

This clone was seen once. The chain couples TRBV11-2 to TRBJ2-1; 10 positions agree with TRBD2. Germline CDR1 reads SGHAT; CDR2 reads FQNNGV. V was pared by 4 bases and J by 6 bases, with 6 bases of the junction left unmatched. The CDR3 is 15 amino acids. The CDR3 sequence: CASSSRLAGVNEQFF. Here the CDR3 DNA reads TGTGCCAGCAGCTCACGTCTAGCGGGAGTCAATGAGCAGTTCTTC.

There are a few counts of this clone. This specimen includes other DNA sequences encoding the same CDR3. The CDR3 region is CASSFGQGPYEQYF. CDR3 DNA sequence: TGTGCCAGCAGCTTCGGACAGGGCCCTTACGAGCAGTACTTC. The chain employs TRBV7-9 and TRBJ2-7; 8 bases agree with TRBD1. This CDR3 is built from 14 residues. V lost 3 bases to trimming and J lost 4 bases; unmatched junction nucleotides: 5. Germline V gene lookup returns CDR1 SEHNR and CDR2 FQNEAQ (reference sequence).

This sequence joins TRBV5-5 and TRBJ1-6; D gene ambiguous. From germline, CDR1 is SGHKS and CDR2 YYEKEE (reference sequence). This CDR3 region has 13 residues. Deletions cut 0 bases from V and 9 bases from J, with 7 bases between. CDR3 DNA: TGTGCCAGCAGCTTGGAATCAGGTTCACCCCTCCACTTT. Protein: CASSLESGSPLHF. The full variable domain, completed using reference TRBV5-5 and TRBJ1-6, is DAGVTQSPTHLIKTRGQQVTLRCSPISGHKSVSWYQQVLGQGPQFIFQYYEKEERGRGNFPDRFSARQFPNYSSELNVNALLLGDSALYLCASSLESGSPLHFGNGTRLTVT.

J is TRBJ1-2 and V is TRBV6-1; D unclear. The CDR3 covers 12 residues. Germline V lookup: CDR1 MNHNS, CDR2 SASEGT. The V end lost 3 bases, the J end lost 8 bases, and 10 bases lay between the germline ends. CDR3 residues: CASSDGGHGYTF. CDR3 DNA: TGTGCCAGCAGTGACGGCGGCCACGGCTACACCTTC.